This is a list of T cell receptor beta chains from one sample in a study of blood T cell repertoires in COVID-19. Assay: immunoSEQ multiplex PCR; the TCRdb copy retains only in-frame clones and omits some. Of roughly 57,000 clones in the sample, under 85% are singletons; the top ten hold 3.2%. Sequenced input: peripheral blood. These receptors all stem from a man in his 60s with acute or convalescent COVID-19. Each CDR3 is given with its conserved first and last residue. D genes are given only for firm matches. Clone size appears in some rows only: once, few, many, or a class for an expanded clone.

. | TRBJ1-3 | . | 15 | TRBV9 | CASSQSGQTGNTIYF | TGTGCCAGCAGCCAATCCGGACAAACCGGAAACACCATATATTTT
TRBD1 | TRBJ2-5 | . | 15 | TRBV5-4 | CASSFLQGASETQYF | TGTGCCAGCAGCTTTTTGCAGGGGGCTTCAGAGACCCAGTACTTC
. | TRBJ1-2 | . | 14 | TRBV7-9 | CASSLGTPTYGYTF | TGTGCCAGCAGCTTAGGGACACCAACTTATGGCTACACCTTC
. | TRBJ2-7 | few | 14 | TRBV3-1/TRBV3-2 | CASTRWDKTYEQYF | TGTGCCAGCACCCGGTGGGACAAAACCTACGAGCAGTACTTC
TRBD1 | TRBJ1-2 | . | 13 | TRBV7-9 | CASSPQGESGYTF | TGTGCCAGCAGTCCCCAGGGGGAATCTGGCTACACCTTC
TRBD1 | TRBJ1-2 | . | 15 | TRBV6-1 | CASSETGTANYGYTF | TGTGCCAGCAGTGAGACGGGGACAGCTAACTATGGCTACACCTTC
. | TRBJ2-1 | . | 14 | TRBV5-6 | CASSLRTGRYEQFF | TGTGCCAGCAGCCTACGGACTGGGAGGTATGAGCAGTTCTTC
. | TRBJ1-5 | once | 15 | TRBV2 | CASSEYSMINQPQHF | TGTGCCAGCAGTGAGTACAGTATGATCAATCAGCCCCAGCATTTT
. | TRBJ2-1 | . | 13 | TRBV19 | CASSIQGHNEQFF | TGTGCCAGTAGTATCCAGGGGCACAATGAGCAGTTCTTC
. | TRBJ1-2 | . | 13 | TRBV24-1 | CATSEQGTYGYTF | TGTGCCACCAGTGAGCAGGGGACCTATGGCTACACCTTC
. | TRBJ1-2 | . | 13 | TRBV24-1 | CATSERELYGYTF | TGTGCCACCAGTGAACGGGAACTCTATGGCTACACCTTC
TRBD1 | TRBJ2-3 | . | 20 | TRBV4-1 | CASSQPDGEGTGGRGDTQYF | TGCGCCAGCAGCCAACCTGATGGAGAAGGGACAGGGGGCAGGGGAGATACGCAGTATTTT
TRBD2 | TRBJ2-2 | . | 19 | TRBV2 | CASSEALGLAGGDTGELFF | TGTGCCAGCAGTGAAGCGCTTGGGCTAGCGGGGGGGGACACCGGGGAGCTGTTTTTT
. | TRBJ1-1 | . | 13 | TRBV5-1 | CASSPDGTTEAFF | TGCGCCAGCAGCCCGGATGGGACAACTGAAGCTTTCTTT
. | TRBJ1-3 | . | 14 | TRBV9 | CASSVGQTGNTIYF | TGTGCCAGCAGCGTAGGGCAGACTGGAAACACCATATATTTT
. | TRBJ2-5 | . | 14 | TRBV6-5 | CASSYSRPQETQYF | TGTGCCAGCAGTTACTCGAGGCCCCAAGAGACCCAGTACTTC
. | TRBJ2-3 | . | 16 | TRBV2 | CASRLLGGAQADTQYF | TGTGCCAGCAGATTACTCGGCGGGGCACAGGCAGATACGCAGTATTTT
. | TRBJ2-7 | . | 13 | TRBV7-8 | CASSPEPVYEQYF | TGTGCCAGCAGCCCCGAGCCGGTTTACGAGCAGTACTTC
. | TRBJ1-2 | . | 13 | TRBV19 | CASSFAANYGYTF | TGTGCCAGTAGTTTCGCGGCTAACTATGGCTACACCTTC
TRBD1 | TRBJ2-1 | few | 13 | TRBV2 | CASSPHQGDEQFF | TGTGCCAGCAGTCCCCACCAGGGGGATGAGCAGTTCTTC
. | TRBJ2-5 | . | 14 | TRBV9 | CASSVGQIEETQYF | TGTGCCAGCAGCGTAGGACAAATTGAGGAGACCCAGTACTTC
. | TRBJ2-5 | . | 15 | TRBV5-4 | CASSLAQGVSETQYF | TGTGCCAGCAGCTTGGCGCAGGGCGTTTCAGAGACCCAGTACTTC
. | TRBJ1-2 | once | 17 | TRBV15 | CATSRDISEGFRYGYTF | TGTGCCACCAGCAGAGATATCTCGGAGGGTTTCAGATATGGCTACACCTTC
. | TRBJ1-1 | . | 16 | TRBV24-1 | CATSDSKGLSNTEAFF | TGTGCCACCAGTGATTCAAAGGGGCTATCGAACACTGAAGCTTTCTTT
. | TRBJ1-3 | . | 13 | TRBV21-1 | CASSRTVGNTIYF | TGTGCCAGCAGCAGGACAGTTGGAAACACCATATATTTT
TRBD1 | TRBJ2-5 | . | 12 | TRBV29-1 | CSVGSRDRAQYF | TGCAGCGTTGGTTCGCGGGACAGGGCCCAGTACTTC
. | TRBJ1-2 | . | 12 | TRBV4-1 | CASSQTGRGYTF | TGCGCCAGCAGCCAAACGGGAAGGGGCTACACCTTC
. | TRBJ1-3 | . | 14 | TRBV28 | CASSSNIKGNTIYF | TGTGCCAGCAGTTCGAACATAAAAGGAAACACCATATATTTT
. | TRBJ2-5 | . | 14 | TRBV5-1 | CASSSGLSRETQYF | TGCGCCAGCAGCTCTGGACTATCTCGAGAGACCCAGTACTTC
. | TRBJ2-1 | . | 13 | TRBV5-1 | CASSLGGDNEQFF | TGCGCCAGCAGCTTAGGGGGGGACAATGAGCAGTTCTTC
. | TRBJ2-3 | . | 15 | TRBV29-1 | CSVETEGYSTDTQYF | TGCAGCGTTGAAACGGAGGGCTATAGCACAGATACGCAGTATTTT
. | TRBJ2-2 | . | 15 | TRBV28 | CASSLDSRATGELFF | TGTGCCAGCAGTCTAGACAGCCGAGCCACCGGGGAGCTGTTTTTT
TRBD2 | TRBJ2-5 | . | 15 | TRBV7-9 | CASSLGTSIVETQYF | TGTGCCAGCAGCTTGGGGACTAGTATTGTTGAGACCCAGTACTTC
TRBD1 | TRBJ1-6 | . | 14 | TRBV5-5 | CASSSLGQGVPLHF | TGTGCCAGCAGCTCGCTGGGACAGGGTGTACCCCTCCACTTT
. | TRBJ2-6 | . | 15 | TRBV21-1 | CAGTVPFSGANVLTF | TGTGCCGGGACAGTTCCTTTCTCTGGGGCCAACGTCCTGACTTTC
TRBD2 | TRBJ2-1 | . | 15 | TRBV11-2 | CASSLISGGYNEQFF | TGTGCCAGCAGCTTAATTAGCGGGGGGTACAATGAGCAGTTCTTC
TRBD2 | TRBJ2-7 | . | 15 | TRBV7-2 | CASSQQAGGLYEQYF | TGTGCCAGCAGCCAGCAAGCGGGGGGACTTTACGAGCAGTACTTC
. | TRBJ2-7 | . | 11 | TRBV2 | CASSPGYEQYF | TGTGCCAGCAGCCCAGGGTACGAGCAGTACTTC
. | TRBJ2-7 | . | 15 | TRBV7-3 | CASSQQYEVHYEQYF | TGTGCCAGCAGCCAACAATATGAAGTGCATTACGAGCAGTACTTC
. | TRBJ1-2 | few | 19 | TRBV27 | CASSFVVPGQMRANYGYTF | TGTGCCAGCAGTTTCGTGGTACCGGGACAAATGCGAGCTAACTATGGCTACACCTTC
. | TRBJ2-2 | . | 14 | TRBV11-2 | CASSTSRGVGELFF | TGTGCCAGCAGCACCAGCAGGGGGGTCGGGGAGCTGTTTTTT
. | TRBJ2-6 | . | 14 | TRBV5-1 | CASSSTVVRSVLTF | TGCGCCAGCAGCTCCACCGTCGTTAGGAGCGTCCTGACTTTC
. | TRBJ2-3 | . | 12 | TRBV18 | CASSLRTDTQYF | TGTGCCAGCTCTCTACGGACAGATACGCAGTATTTT